The 18 T cell receptor beta chains below were found in one sample sequenced in a study of cytomegalovirus exposure and HLA in healthy donors. In the PCR, 60 Vbeta and 13 Jbeta primers were used. Clones were read by immunoSEQ multiplex PCR, and TCRdb kept only the in-frame ones, dropping some. The profile shows approximately 130,000 clones, approximately 80% of them singletons. Sequencing input: PBMCs. Every receptor here comes from a woman younger than 30 in good health and CMV-seronegative.

The V call is TRBV5-5, the J call TRBJ2-5; D remains unclear. The J call is uncertain, as TRBJ2-7 better fits the DNA end. The CDR3 length is 14 residues. CDR1 and CDR2 (germline): SGHKS, YYEKEE (reference sequence). This CDR3 is CASSFGSSSYEQYF. The CDR3 coding sequence is TGTGCCAGCAGCTTTGGCAGTAGCTCCTACGAGCAGTACTTC.

CDR3 amino acids: CASSSPGVKADTQYF. The CDR3 DNA follows: TGCGCCAGCAGCTCCCCGGGAGTAAAAGCAGATACGCAGTATTTT. J is TRBJ2-3 and V is TRBV5-1; tentatively, D is TRBD2 (6 bases). The CDR3 has 15 residues. V lost 3 bases and J 4 bases, leaving 15 bases between the germline ends. Germline CDR1 is SGHRS and CDR2 is YFSETQ.

V gene TRBV29-1 combines with J gene TRBJ2-1; 8 nucleotides align to TRBD1. V trimming: 3 bases; J trimming: 10 bases; junction bases outside the gene matches: 8. Per germline, CDR1 SQVTM and CDR2 ANQGSEA. The CDR3 has 13 residues. The CDR3 sequence: CSVDRWTGREQFF. CDR3 in DNA: TGCAGCGTTGACCGTTGGACAGGGCGGGAGCAGTTCTTC.

The J gene is TRBJ2-5, the V gene TRBV6-5; 9 bases line up with TRBD2. Germline trimming cut 4 bases from V and 4 bases from J; bases unmatched to any gene: 7. From germline, CDR1 is MNHEY and CDR2 SVGAGI. The CDR3 runs to 15 residues. This CDR3 is CASSFSGSWGETQYF. The DNA for the CDR3 is TGTGCCAGCAGTTTTAGCGGGAGTTGGGGAGAGACCCAGTACTTC.

V and J are TRBV4-1 and TRBJ1-1; 11 bases are shared with TRBD1. The CDR3 sequence is 14 residues long. Unmatched junction bases numbered 2, after V lost 5 bases and J lost 3 bases. Germline CDR1 is MGHRA and CDR2 is YSYEKL. The CDR3 reads CASSGTGGDTEAFF. The CDR3 coding sequence is TGCGCCAGCAGCGGGACAGGGGGTGACACTGAAGCTTTCTTT.

The chain employs TRBV6-5 and TRBJ2-5, with D possibly TRBD2 on 5 matching bases. The V and J ends lost 5 bases and 2 bases respectively, with 12 bases between them. The CDR3 is made up of 14 amino acids. Germline CDR1 and CDR2: MNHEY and SVGAGI. The CDR3 nucleotides read TGTGCCAGCAGTAGCGGAGTCGAACAAGAGACCCAGTACTTC. This codes for CASSSGVEQETQYF.

A few counts support this clone. The chain recombines TRBV18 with TRBJ2-3; 7 bases map to TRBD2. V lost 4 bases and J lost 2; bases outside the gene matches: 9. Germline V gives CDR1 KGHSH, CDR2 LQKENI. The CDR3 loop spans 16 amino acids. Written as DNA, the CDR3 is TGTGCCAGCTCACTATCTATGCGGGAGCCCACAGATACGCAGTATTTT. It specifies CASSLSMREPTDTQYF.

The V call is TRBV11-2, the J call TRBJ1-2; no clear D gene. The CDR3 runs to 12 residues. The V and J ends lost 4 bases and 2 bases respectively, with 5 bases between them. CDR1 and CDR2 from the germline V gene are SGHAT and FQNNGV. Here the CDR3 DNA reads TGTGCCAGCAGCTACAGAAACTATGGCTACACCTTC. Protein sequence: CASSYRNYGYTF.

The chain employs TRBV30 and TRBJ1-2; D gene ambiguous. V lost 7 bases and J lost 2, with 17 bases in between. CDR3 length: 14 amino acids. Germline lookup yields CDR1 GTSNPN and CDR2 SVGIG (reference sequence). In nucleotides, the CDR3 is TGTGCCTCATCGGCCGGGATTGGAAACTATGGCTACACCTTC. Encoded protein: CASSAGIGNYGYTF.

This clone was seen more than once but under ten times. The J gene is TRBJ2-7, the V gene TRBV11-2; tentative D call: TRBD2 (6 bases). The CDR3 is 16 residues long. V dropped 3 bases and J dropped 1 base, with 16 bases sitting between them. In germline, CDR1 is SGHAT, CDR2 FQNNGV. The CDR3 DNA sequence: TGTGCCAGCAGCTTCTATGGGGGAGGAAGGTCCTACGAGCAGTACTTC. Amino acid sequence: CASSFYGGGRSYEQYF.

The chain carries TRBV19 and TRBJ1-2, with 10 positions matching TRBD1. CDR1 and CDR2 from the germline V gene are LNHDA and SQIVND (reference sequence). This CDR3 comprises 15 residues. V gave up 5 bases and J gave up 5 bases; unmatched junction bases: 8. The DNA of the CDR3 is TGTGCCAGTAGTCCACCTCGACAGGGGGCGTATGGCTACACCTTC. Its translation: CASSPPRQGAYGYTF.

The chain links TRBV4-2 to TRBJ2-4; TRBD1 matches at 10 bases. Trimming removed 4 bases from V and 2 bases from J; junction bases left unmatched: 20. This CDR3 spans 21 amino acids. The germline V gene encodes CDR1 LGHNA and CDR2 YNFKEQ. The CDR3 protein is CASSPTKGTGAFIGTKNIQYF. The DNA for the CDR3 is TGTGCCAGCAGCCCTACCAAAGGGACAGGGGCTTTTATCGGCACCAAAAACATTCAGTACTTC.

The V and J genes are TRBV7-2 and TRBJ2-7, with 9 bases identical to TRBD1. The length of the CDR3 is 15 residues. CDR1 is SGHTA, CDR2 FQGNSA, per germline. V lost 3 bases, J lost 2 bases, and 5 bases stayed unmatched. The CDR3 bases are TGTGCCAGCAGCTTCCGACAGGGGGGACCCTACGAGCAGTACTTC. Its translation: CASSFRQGGPYEQYF.

The chain is built from TRBV2 and TRBJ2-2, with 8 bases that match TRBD1. V shed 3 bases, J shed 2 bases, and the junction held 2 bases outside the gene matches. CDR1 is SNHLY and CDR2 is FYNNEI in the germline V gene. The CDR3 covers 15 residues. The CDR3 protein is CASSETGANTGELFF. The CDR3 coding sequence is TGTGCCAGCAGTGAGACAGGGGCCAACACCGGGGAGCTGTTTTTT. Full variable domain (missing parts from reference TRBV2 and TRBJ2-2): EPEVTQTPSHQVTQMGQEVILRCVPISNHLYFYWYRQILGQKVEFLVSFYNNEISEKSEIFDDQFSVERPDGSNFTLKIRSTKLEDSAMYFCASSETGANTGELFFGEGSRLTVL.

The V call is TRBV15, the J call TRBJ2-2; TRBD2 is a possible D gene (6 bases). The germline V gene has CDR1 LNHNV and CDR2 YYDKDF (reference sequence). The V end was cut by 0 bases, the J end by 1 base, with 12 bases between. The CDR3 extends over 17 amino acids. CDR3 sequence: CATSRDWDFQNTGELFF. CDR3 bases: TGTGCCACCAGCAGAGATTGGGACTTCCAGAACACCGGGGAGCTGTTTTTT.

With regard to this clone: The identical CDR3 is also encoded by other nucleotide sequences in the sample. The V gene is TRBV10-3, the J gene TRBJ2-2, with a tentative D call TRBD1 (5 bases). V was cut by 3 bases and J by 5 bases, with 7 bases left in between. CDR3 length equals 13 residues. Germline assignment: CDR1 ENHRY and CDR2 SYGVKD. CDR3 region: CAISDRDTGELFF. For the CDR3, the DNA is TGTGCCATCAGTGACAGGGATACCGGGGAGCTGTTTTTT.

This clone appeared a few times. Other nucleotide sequences in the sample specify the same CDR3. J is TRBJ1-5 and V is TRBV11-2; 7 bases are a match to TRBD1. The CDR3 sequence is 13 residues long. Germline CDR1 and CDR2: SGHAT and FQNNGV. Trimming took 5 bases from V and 6 from J; bases not matched to a gene: 4. Here the CDR3 reads CASSLQGGQPQHF. The CDR3 nucleotides read TGTGCCAGCAGCCTCCAGGGGGGTCAGCCCCAGCATTTT.

The chain combines TRBV6-1 with TRBJ1-3; no firm D call. Germline CDR1 MNHNS, CDR2 SASEGT. The CDR3 extends over 17 amino acids. V lost 0 bases and J lost 0, with 12 bases in between. CDR3 residues: CASSEAVGGLSGNTIYF. CDR3 nucleotides: TGTGCCAGCAGTGAAGCGGTCGGCGGACTCTCTGGAAACACCATATATTTT.